This T cell receptor (beta chain) was documented in a study of T cells in women clearing cervical HPV infection. Looking at the study overall: Controls gave blood once infection was undetectable; cases at lesion identification. General observations from the study: TRBV6-7 abundance was lower in cases than controls (around 0.11% versus 0.16%). CIN3+ cases had significantly higher TCR richness than controls; evenness did not differ.

V was clipped by 6 bases and J by 0 bases; unmatched bases: 7. Germline V gives CDR1 SQVTM, CDR2 ANQGSEA. This CDR3 spans 14 amino acids. Concerning this clone: Its target is unknown. Read sequence stops 3 residues before the CDR3 end, and the germline J gene provides the missing end.

Clones were sequenced by immunoSEQ multiplex PCR, and TCRdb holds only the in-frame ones, with some missing. Reported are 30,000 or so clones; the ten largest clones contain 6.5% to 8%. Each participant carried one incident cervical HPV16 infection only. The sequenced sample consisted of blood buffy coat. This clonotype was sampled from a woman between 18 and 75 years old with a cervical HPV16 infection that either progressed to CIN3+ or cleared (not recorded which). This chain connects TRBV29-1 to TRBJ2-7; 8 positions agree with TRBD1. The CDR3 protein is CSVRRDRSSYEQYF. CDR3 bases read: TGCAGCGTCCGGCGGGACAGGAGCTCCTACGAG.